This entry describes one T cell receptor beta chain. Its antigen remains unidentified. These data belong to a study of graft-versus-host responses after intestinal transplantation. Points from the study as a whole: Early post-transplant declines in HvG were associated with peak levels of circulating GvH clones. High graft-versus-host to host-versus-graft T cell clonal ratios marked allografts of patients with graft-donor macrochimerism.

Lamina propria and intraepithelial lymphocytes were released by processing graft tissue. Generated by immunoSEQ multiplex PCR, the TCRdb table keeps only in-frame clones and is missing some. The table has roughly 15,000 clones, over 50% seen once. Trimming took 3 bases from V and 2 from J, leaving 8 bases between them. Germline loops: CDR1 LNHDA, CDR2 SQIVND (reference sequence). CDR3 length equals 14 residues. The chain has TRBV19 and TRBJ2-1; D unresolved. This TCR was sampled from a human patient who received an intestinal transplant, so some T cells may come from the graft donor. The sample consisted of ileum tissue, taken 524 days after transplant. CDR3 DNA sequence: TGTGCCAGTAGTATCGGCGGAGCCTACAATGAGCAGTTCTTC. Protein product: CASSIGGAYNEQFF.